This passage covers 31 T cell receptor beta chains from one sample sequenced in a study of T cells in Graves' hyperthyroidism and ophthalmopathy. TCR beta CDR3 regions were amplified from RNA. Carried out on the TCR CDR3, a first-round RT-PCR used the HTBI primer set. MiXCR was run by TCRdb on the multiplex PCR reads, yielding one entry per CDR3 protein. In the table there are some 460,000 distinct CDR3 sequences, about 15% of which are singletons. Material: blood. Source of these receptors: a woman aged 18-30 years with Graves' hyperthyroidism.

Note on this clonotype: A much larger clonotype is one base distant, so this may be a read error. No conserved phenylalanine or tryptophan ends this CDR3, so it is likely a read error. V is TRBV9 and J is TRBJ2-1; D gene ambiguous. Germline-derived CDR1 and CDR2 are SGDLS and YYNGEE. Deletions cut 4 bases from V and 0 bases from J, with 11 bases between. The CDR3 runs to 15 residues. Written as DNA, the CDR3 is TGTGCCAGCAGCCAAGAGAGGAGCTCCTACAATGAGCAGTTCCTC. This codes for CASSQERSSYNEQFL.

This clonotype was counted many times. This chain links TRBV2 with TRBJ1-2; unclear D gene. CDR1 and CDR2 (germline): SNHLY, FYNNEI. The CDR3 totals 15 residues. V lost 6 bases and J 2 bases, leaving 16 bases between the germline ends. DNA of the CDR3: TGTGCCAGCAGGCAACAGCGGACCGCCAACTATGGCTACACCTTC. It is translated as CASRQQRTANYGYTF.

Many counts were recorded for this clonotype. The rearrangement links TRBV3-1 to TRBJ2-5; D might be TRBD1 or TRBD2, each matching 6 bases. Trimming took 4 bases from V and 6 from J, leaving 21 bases between them. Per the germline V gene, CDR1 is LGHDT and CDR2 is YNNKEL (reference sequence). CDR3 size: 16 residues. Written as DNA, the CDR3 is TGTGCCAGCAGCCCACCGCGGCCCCAAGGGGGGAAGACCCAGTACTTC. Translated, it gives CASSPPRPQGGKTQYF.

This sequence joins TRBV28 and TRBJ2-1, with D possibly called TRBD1 or TRBD2 (6 bases each). The germline gives CDR1 MDHEN, CDR2 SYDVKM. The CDR3 loop spans 15 amino acids. V was cut by 7 bases and J by 5 bases, with 18 bases left in between. The CDR3 reads CASIKGGWKNNEQFF. The CDR3 bases are TGTGCCAGCATCAAAGGGGGGTGGAAGAACAATGAGCAGTTCTTC.

The chain carries TRBV13 and TRBJ2-7; the match to TRBD1 covers 8 bases. The V gene's germline CDR1 is PRHDT and CDR2 FYEKMQ (reference sequence). CDR3 size: 16 residues. The junction had 10 bases not matched to a gene; V was cut back by 5 bases and J by 1 base. The CDR3 here is CASSERTGPRSYEQYF. The CDR3 nucleotides are TGTGCCAGCAGCGAACGGACAGGGCCCAGATCCTACGAGCAGTACTTC.

This clonotype has ten or more counts. The V gene is TRBV6-1, the J gene TRBJ2-3, with TRBD2 matching over 10 bases. The J segment lost 4 bases and the V segment lost 5 bases, leaving 6 bases of the junction unmatched. Germline V gives CDR1 MNHNS, CDR2 SASEGT. The CDR3 runs 15 residues. CDR3 protein: CASSLTSGAPDTQYF. The CDR3 coding sequence is TGTGCCAGCAGTTTAACTAGCGGGGCCCCAGATACGCAGTATTTT.

The table lists this clonotype with many counts. The chain joins TRBV24-1 to TRBJ2-1; 9 bases fit TRBD2. This CDR3 region has 18 residues. CDR1 is KGHDR, CDR2 SFDVKD, per germline. Trimming cost V 2 bases and J 0 bases; bases outside gene matches: 7. The CDR3 here is CATSDSPDSGSSYNEQFF. The CDR3 nucleotides read TGTGCCACCAGTGATTCGCCCGATAGCGGGAGCTCCTACAATGAGCAGTTCTTC.

This clonotype has at least ten counts. This chain's CDR3 is CASTPQGAEASTDTQYF. The CDR3 coding sequence is TGTGCCAGCACGCCACAGGGGGCCGAGGCTAGCACAGATACGCAGTATTTT. The rearrangement joins TRBV2 to TRBJ2-3; TRBD1 matches at 9 bases. The CDR3 extends over 17 amino acids. The germline CDR1 and CDR2 sequences are SNHLY and FYNNEI. J lost 0 bases, V lost 7 bases, and 11 bases had no gene match.

This clonotype was observed a few times. The rearrangement links TRBV11-3 to TRBJ2-2; the match to TRBD1 covers 8 bases. V shed 9 bases, J shed 6 bases, and the junction held 9 bases outside the gene matches. The length of the CDR3 is 14 residues. Germline CDR1 is SGHNT and CDR2 is YENEEA. The CDR3 spells CASLGQGRPGELFF. The CDR3 nucleotides are TGTGCCAGTCTAGGACAGGGAAGGCCCGGGGAGCTGTTTTTT.

The rearrangement joins TRBV14 to TRBJ2-7; TRBD1 matches at 9 bases. V was pared by 4 bases and J by 2 bases, with 15 bases of the junction left unmatched. The CDR3 loop spans 18 amino acids. CDR1 and CDR2 from the germline V gene are SGHDN and FVKESK. In nucleotides, the CDR3 is TGTGCCAGCAGCCGTTCACCGCACAGGGGGCTACTTCCCTACGAGCAGTACTTC. Translating gives CASSRSPHRGLLPYEQYF. The full variable domain, with the rest looked up from reference TRBV14 and TRBJ2-7, is EAGVTQFPSHSVIEKGQTVTLRCDPISGHDNLYWYRRVMGKEIKFLLHFVKESKQDESGMPNNRFLAERTGGTYSTLKVQPAELEDSGVYFCASSRSPHRGLLPYEQYFGPGTRLTVT.

Many counts were recorded for this clonotype. This rearrangement joins TRBV12-3 or TRBV12-4 to TRBJ2-1, with D unclear. V lost 5 bases and J lost 6, with 14 bases in between. The CDR3 totals 14 residues. The CDR3: CASSTRVKGNEQFF. Written as DNA, the CDR3 is TGTGCCAGCAGTACGAGAGTAAAGGGCAATGAGCAGTTCTTC.

The table lists this clonotype with many counts. This sequence joins TRBV20-1 and TRBJ1-6; D gene uncertain. Trimming shortened V by 6 bases and J by 7 bases, and 13 bases separated the two germline ends. CDR3 length: 13 residues. Germline lookup yields CDR1 DFQATT and CDR2 SNEGSKA (reference sequence). CDR3 coding DNA: TGCAGTGCAAAGAGGGCATCGAATTCACCCCTCCACTTT. Its translation: CSAKRASNSPLHF.

The J gene is TRBJ2-7, the V gene TRBV3-1, with 14 bases that match TRBD2. V trimming: 3 bases; J trimming: 3 bases; junction bases outside the gene matches: 10. The CDR3 loop spans 18 amino acids. Germline assignment: CDR1 LGHDT and CDR2 YNNKEL (reference sequence). The CDR3 sequence: CASSQFGLAGGFFYEQYF. The CDR3 region has the DNA TGTGCCAGCAGCCAGTTCGGACTAGCGGGGGGCTTCTTCTACGAGCAGTACTTC.

This clonotype was picked up many times. The V and J genes are TRBV27 and TRBJ2-7; D might be TRBD1 (5 bases). In germline, CDR1 is MNHEY, CDR2 SMNVEV (reference sequence). Trimming removed 3 bases from V and 2 bases from J, with 14 bases in between. The length of the CDR3 is 15 residues. CDR3 in amino acids: CASSFGAGIPYEQYF. DNA of the CDR3: TGTGCCAGCAGTTTTGGGGCAGGGATCCCCTACGAGCAGTACTTC.

This clonotype has ten or more counts. The genes are TRBV9 and TRBJ2-1, with 8 positions matching TRBD1. The CDR3 is 15 amino acids. V was pared by 3 bases and J by 4 bases, with 6 bases of the junction left unmatched. Germline V gene sequence: CDR1 SGDLS, CDR2 YYNGEE. The CDR3 region has the DNA TGTGCCAGCAGCGCCGGAGACAGGGGTTACAATGAGCAGTTCTTC. Amino acids: CASSAGDRGYNEQFF.

This clonotype was recorded many times. This chain links TRBV20-1 with TRBJ1-5; no definite D call. The V and J ends lost 2 bases and 5 bases respectively, with 10 bases between them. Germline lookup yields CDR1 DFQATT and CDR2 SNEGSKA (reference sequence). This CDR3 region has 13 residues. The CDR3 bases are TGCAGTGCTAGACCTTTGGGCGATCAGCCCCAGCATTTT. This encodes CSARPLGDQPQHF.

This chain links TRBV4-2 with TRBJ2-2, with D possibly being TRBD1 or TRBD2 (5 bases each). The CDR3 has 16 amino acids. The V gene lost 0 bases and the J gene lost 6 bases, with 14 bases spanning the gap. CDR1 and CDR2 (germline): LGHNA, YNFKEQ. CDR3 region: CASSQENERGPGELFF. The CDR3 DNA reads as TGTGCCAGCAGCCAAGAGAACGAACGGGGCCCCGGGGAGCTGTTTTTT.

This clonotype was counted ten times or more. The rearrangement links TRBV15 to TRBJ2-7, with a possible D match to TRBD1 (5 bases). The V gene lost 0 bases and the J gene lost 0 bases, with 9 bases spanning the gap. Germline V gene data show CDR1 as LNHNV and CDR2 as YYDKDF (reference sequence). This CDR3 spans 15 amino acids. This CDR3 is CATSRDYGASYEQYF. The DNA for the CDR3 is TGTGCCACCAGCAGAGATTATGGGGCCTCCTACGAGCAGTACTTC.

This clonotype was seen ten or more times. This chain links TRBV7-3 with TRBJ2-1; perhaps TRBD1 as D (5 bases). The CDR3 is 15 amino acids. V lost 1 base to trimming and J lost 2 bases, with 9 bases between them. Looked up from germline, CDR1 is SGHTA and CDR2 is FQGTGA. This CDR3 is CASSLKGAAYNEQFF. CDR3 nucleotides: TGTGCCAGCAGCTTAAAAGGGGCAGCCTACAATGAGCAGTTCTTC.

The sample holds a few counts of this clonotype. CDR3 bases: TGTGCCAGTAGTATAGTGGGACTCCTTCAGGGCTACACCTTC. Its translation is CASSIVGLLQGYTF. J is TRBJ1-2 and V is TRBV19, with D possibly being TRBD1 (5 bases). The CDR3 consists of 14 residues. With 1 base removed from V and 8 bases from J, the gap between germline ends came to 14 bases. Germline assignment: CDR1 LNHDA and CDR2 SQIVND (reference sequence).

A few counts support this clonotype. The V call is TRBV2, the J call TRBJ1-1; D uncertain. The ends were cut back, 7 bases at V and 0 bases at J, with 9 bases in the middle. There are 13 residues in the CDR3. From germline, CDR1 is SNHLY and CDR2 FYNNEI. This chain's CDR3 is CASKASMNTEAFF. For the CDR3, the DNA is TGTGCCAGCAAGGCAAGCATGAACACTGAAGCTTTCTTT. Drawing the rest from reference TRBV2 and TRBJ1-1, the complete variable domain is EPEVTQTPSHQVTQMGQEVILRCVPISNHLYFYWYRQILGQKVEFLVSFYNNEISEKSEIFDDQFSVERPDGSNFTLKIRSTKLEDSAMYFCASKASMNTEAFFGQGTRLTVV.

At least ten counts were recorded for this clonotype. The V and J genes are TRBV4-1 and TRBJ1-1; 8 bases are a match to TRBD1. The CDR3 extends over 15 amino acids. V shed 3 bases, J shed 0 bases, and the junction held 3 bases outside the gene matches. Looked up from germline, CDR1 is MGHRA and CDR2 is YSYEKL. CDR3 sequence: CASSHPQGVNTEAFF. CDR3 nucleotide sequence: TGCGCCAGCAGCCATCCACAGGGGGTGAACACTGAAGCTTTCTTT.

This clonotype has ten or more counts. The chain is built from TRBV4-1 and TRBJ1-5; the match to TRBD1 covers 7 bases. This CDR3 is built from 16 residues. J was trimmed by 2 bases and V by 0 bases; bases with no gene match: 4. CDR1 MGHRA and CDR2 YSYEKL come from the germline V gene. The DNA for the CDR3 is TGCGCCAGCAGCCAAGAGGAAGGGGGCGGCAATCAGCCCCAGCATTTT. This codes for CASSQEEGGGNQPQHF.

This clonotype appeared many times. The chain uses TRBV28 and TRBJ2-5; 8 nucleotides align to TRBD1. V was pared by 7 bases and J by 0 bases, with 7 bases of the junction left unmatched. The CDR3 totals 15 residues. CDR1 and CDR2 from the germline V gene are MDHEN and SYDVKM. CDR3 in amino acids: CASNPGTGHQETQYF. In DNA form, the CDR3 reads TGTGCCAGCAACCCCGGGACAGGACACCAAGAGACCCAGTACTTC.

This clonotype was seen ten or more times. V usage is TRBV24-1 and J usage is TRBJ2-3; D ambiguous. CDR1 is KGHDR and CDR2 is SFDVKD in the germline V gene. Trimming removed 1 base from V and 6 bases from J, with 10 bases in between. There are 14 residues in the CDR3. Written as DNA, the CDR3 is TGTGCCACCAGTGATTTTCCTTTGGGGGATACGCAGTATTTT. This encodes CATSDFPLGDTQYF.

In its sample, this clonotype was seen many times. This rearrangement joins TRBV10-3 to TRBJ1-2; D might be TRBD1 (5 bases). There are 13 residues in the CDR3. Trimming left V 5 bases short and J 3 bases short, with 10 bases between. Germline CDR1 and CDR2: ENHRY and SYGVKD. This CDR3 reads CAISIGADYGYTF. The CDR3 coding sequence is TGTGCCATCAGTATCGGGGCCGACTATGGCTACACCTTC.

The sample holds a few counts of this clonotype. DNA for the CDR3: TGTGCCAGTAAAGCGTCCGGGGAGCTGTTTTTT. Encoded protein: CASKASGELFF. The chain employs TRBV19 and TRBJ2-2; D not certain. Germline lookup yields CDR1 LNHDA and CDR2 SQIVND (reference sequence). The CDR3 consists of 11 residues. Trimming left V 7 bases short and J 6 bases short, with 6 bases between.

This clonotype was counted ten times or more. The V and J genes are TRBV10-3 and TRBJ2-3, with D maybe TRBD2 (5 bases). Trimming left V 11 bases short and J 1 base short, with 16 bases between. Germline CDR1 reads ENHRY; CDR2 reads SYGVKD. CDR3 size: 14 residues. The chain's CDR3 is CAVLREYGTDTQYF. The DNA of the CDR3 is TGTGCCGTCCTAAGGGAGTACGGCACAGATACGCAGTATTTT.

This clonotype was seen many times. The V gene is TRBV2, the J gene TRBJ1-6; D is unresolved. CDR1 and CDR2 (germline): SNHLY, FYNNEI. The CDR3 sequence is 12 residues long. Deletions cut 7 bases from V and 13 bases from J, with 14 bases between. The CDR3 DNA reads TGTGCCAGCATGAGCTCGCTATCGCCCCTCCACTTT. It is translated as CASMSSLSPLHF.

The chain uses TRBV19 and TRBJ2-2; 11 bases line up with TRBD2. CDR1 is LNHDA, CDR2 SQIVND, per germline (reference sequence). V lost 3 bases and J lost 0; bases outside the gene matches: 6. The CDR3 contains 18 residues. The CDR3 sequence: CASSILGLAETNTGELFF. CDR3 sequence (DNA): TGTGCCAGTAGTATTTTGGGACTAGCGGAAACGAACACCGGGGAGCTGTTTTTT.

The V gene is TRBV9, the J gene TRBJ2-6; no clear D gene. Germline V gives CDR1 SGDLS, CDR2 YYNGEE. CDR3 length equals 18 residues. V shed 0 bases and J shed 0 bases, with 13 bases lying between them. CDR3 nucleotides: TGTGCCAGCAGCGTAGAACGGGCCGGTATCTCTGGGGCCAACGTCCTGACTTTC. Amino acid sequence: CASSVERAGISGANVLTF.